The 20 T cell receptor beta chains in this list originate from one sample, sequenced in a study of post-analysis software for immune sequencing data. These receptors lack a known antigen. Presence of unique molecular identifiers characterized the TCR beta cDNA libraries. TCRdb ran MiXCR on the PCR reads and lists one entry per CDR3 protein. This sample yields hundreds of thousands of distinct CDR3 sequences, of which less than 35% are seen a single time; about 0.5% belongs to the top ten. Study-level results: A handful of TRBV segments were significantly more frequent in patients than in controls. TRBV5-6, TRBV5-1 and TRBV20-1 were among these segments.

Sequencing was carried out using blood. These receptors all stem from a girl aged 5-17 years with multiple sclerosis.

This clonotype was observed a few times. The chain recombines TRBV20-1 with TRBJ1-2; D unclear. Germline V CDR1 and CDR2: DFQATT, SNEGSKA (reference sequence). The CDR3 is made up of 12 amino acids. The ends were cut back, 1 base at V and 3 bases at J, with 6 bases in the middle. In nucleotides, the CDR3 is TGCAGTGCTAGAGGCTCGGACTATGGCTACACCTTC. Translated, it gives CSARGSDYGYTF.

V usage is TRBV28 and J usage is TRBJ2-3; D is possibly TRBD1 or TRBD2 (5 bases each). The CDR3 spans 15 residues. Trimming cost V 7 bases and J 1 base, with 15 bases left between them. Germline loops: CDR1 MDHEN, CDR2 SYDVKM. The CDR3 nucleotides are TGTGCCAGCACCACCCCGATGGGGGGCACAGATACGCAGTATTTT. Translating it yields CASTTPMGGTDTQYF.

This clonotype came up a few times. The rearrangement uses TRBV27 and TRBJ2-7; D is ambiguous. With 5 bases removed from V and 2 bases from J, the gap between germline ends came to 19 bases. The germline CDR1 and CDR2 sequences are MNHEY and SMNVEV (reference sequence). The CDR3 has 16 residues. The CDR3 is CASSPPLDRSPYEQYF. The CDR3 bases are TGTGCCAGCAGTCCCCCCTTAGATCGGTCCCCCTACGAGCAGTACTTC.

This rearrangement joins TRBV6-1 to TRBJ1-6; possibly TRBD1 for D (6 bases). The CDR3 loop spans 19 amino acids. Germline V CDR1 and CDR2: MNHNS, SASEGT. Trimming shortened V by 4 bases and J by 0 bases, and 19 bases separated the two germline ends. CDR3 protein: CASSAWGPARSSYNSPLHF. Written as DNA, the CDR3 is TGTGCCAGCAGTGCCTGGGGGCCGGCCCGGAGCTCCTATAATTCACCCCTCCACTTT.

The chain is built from TRBV20-1 and TRBJ2-2; D is perhaps TRBD1 (6 bases). V lost 0 bases and J lost 6, with 20 bases in between. This CDR3 contains 17 residues. Germline V gives CDR1 DFQATT, CDR2 SNEGSKA (reference sequence). The CDR3 spells CSARDLGQGLNSGELFF. CDR3 bases: TGCAGTGCTAGAGATCTGGGGCAGGGGCTCAATTCCGGGGAGCTGTTTTTT.

This clonotype was picked up a small number of times. The chain carries TRBV27 and TRBJ1-2, with D tentatively TRBD1 (5 bases). V lost 6 bases, J lost 2 bases, and 7 bases lay in between. Germline CDR1 MNHEY, CDR2 SMNVEV (reference sequence). The CDR3 is made up of 12 amino acids. The CDR3 region is CASRGENYGYTF. CDR3 nucleotides: TGTGCCAGCAGGGGGGAGAACTATGGCTACACCTTC.

This rearrangement joins TRBV4-1 to TRBJ1-5; possible D gene TRBD1, 6 bases. Trimming stripped 4 bases from V and 1 base from J, with 14 bases between. There are 16 residues in the CDR3. CDR1 is MGHRA and CDR2 is YSYEKL in the germline V gene. The CDR3 nucleotides are TGCGCCAGCAGCCCCAACAGGGCCCACAGCAATCAGCCCCAGCATTTT. This translates into CASSPNRAHSNQPQHF.

The rearrangement joins TRBV20-1 to TRBJ1-2; weak D call: TRBD1 (6 bases). Germline CDR1 and CDR2: DFQATT and SNEGSKA (reference sequence). The CDR3 spans 15 residues. V lost 6 bases and J lost 0, with 17 bases in between. CDR3 in amino acids: CSARKRAGANYGYTF. CDR3 DNA: TGCAGTGCGAGAAAGCGTGCAGGGGCTAACTATGGCTACACCTTC.

This clonotype was counted a few times. This chain connects TRBV2 to TRBJ2-7; TRBD2 is a possible D gene (6 bases). There are 16 residues in the CDR3. Germline CDR1 is SNHLY and CDR2 is FYNNEI. Trimming removed 3 bases at V and 1 base at J, with 16 bases between. The CDR3 sequence is CASSEVGGTESYEQYF. For the CDR3, the DNA is TGTGCCAGCAGTGAGGTTGGAGGGACCGAGTCCTACGAGCAGTACTTC.

This clonotype appeared a few times. The chain employs TRBV20-1 and TRBJ2-3; TRBD1 might be the D (5 bases). The CDR3 sequence is 11 residues long. From germline, CDR1 is DFQATT and CDR2 SNEGSKA (reference sequence). The V end was cut by 5 bases, the J end by 6 bases, with 9 bases between. This CDR3 is CSAGAFDTQYF. The CDR3 coding sequence is TGCAGTGCTGGGGCCTTTGATACGCAGTATTTT.

The J gene is TRBJ2-7, the V gene TRBV5-1; possible D gene TRBD1, 5 bases. CDR3 length: 14 residues. V shed 4 bases and J shed 3 bases, with 14 bases lying between them. Germline CDR1 SGHRS, CDR2 YFSETQ. CDR3 region: CASSMGLQGYEQYF. CDR3 nucleotide sequence: TGCGCCAGCAGCATGGGGTTGCAGGGCTACGAGCAGTACTTC.

V usage is TRBV21-1 and J usage is TRBJ2-7; TRBD2 was called by the table and not checked on the DNA. TRBV21-1 is marked as a pseudogene. The CDR3 covers 15 residues. The CDR3 region is CASSKRAEGTKTQYF. The CDR3 DNA reads as TGTGCCAGCAGCAAACGGGCTGAGGGAACGAAAACTCAGTACTTC.

The rearrangement links TRBV2 to TRBJ2-6; weak D call: TRBD1 (5 bases). Trimming left V 2 bases short and J 3 bases short, with 17 bases between. CDR3 size: 18 residues. Per the germline V gene, CDR1 is SNHLY and CDR2 is FYNNEI. CDR3 nucleotide sequence: TGTGCCAGCAGTGAAAGGGGTTTTGGCTTGCTTGGGGCCAACGTCCTGACTTTC. Translated: CASSERGFGLLGANVLTF. The full variable domain, its missing parts supplied by reference TRBV2 and TRBJ2-6, is EPEVTQTPSHQVTQMGQEVILRCVPISNHLYFYWYRQILGQKVEFLVSFYNNEISEKSEIFDDQFSVERPDGSNFTLKIRSTKLEDSAMYFCASSERGFGLLGANVLTFGAGSRLTVL.

V and J are TRBV20-1 and TRBJ2-1; D may be TRBD2 (7 bases). Germline values: CDR1 DFQATT, CDR2 SNEGSKA (reference sequence). Trimming stripped 3 bases from V and 10 bases from J, with 19 bases between. CDR3 length: 14 residues. The CDR3 DNA is TGCAGTGCTAGGAGGGGGGGGGAAAGATACGAGCAGTTCTTC. Its translation: CSARRGGERYEQFF.

This clonotype was seen a few times. V is TRBV28 and J is TRBJ2-5; D unclear. Germline CDR1 and CDR2: MDHEN and SYDVKM. CDR3 length: 14 amino acids. V was trimmed by 6 bases and J by 1 base, leaving 12 bases between them. The CDR3 loop is CASSPVDRQETQYF. CDR3 DNA sequence: TGTGCCAGCAGCCCTGTTGACCGCCAAGAGACCCAGTACTTC.

This clonotype was counted only a few times. The chain has TRBV7-9 and TRBJ2-1, with unresolved D. The CDR3 contains 13 residues. The ends were cut back, 3 bases at V and 8 bases at J, with 11 bases in the middle. Germline values: CDR1 SEHNR, CDR2 FQNEAQ (reference sequence). The CDR3 bases are TGTGCCAGCAGCTTTATAGTAACCCATGAGCAGTTCTTC. Its protein is CASSFIVTHEQFF.

This clonotype occurred a few times. The chain has TRBV20-1 and TRBJ2-7, with D possibly being TRBD1 (6 bases). This CDR3 has 15 amino acids. The V and J ends lost 0 bases and 2 bases respectively, with 14 bases between them. CDR1 DFQATT and CDR2 SNEGSKA come from the germline V gene (reference sequence). CDR3 bases: TGCAGTGCTAGAGATTCAACAACAGGGACCTACGAGCAGTACTTC. Encoded protein: CSARDSTTGTYEQYF.

The chain uses TRBV5-5 and TRBJ2-7; tentatively, D is TRBD1 or TRBD2 (5 bases each). The CDR3 is made up of 13 amino acids. Trimming cost V 4 bases and J 4 bases, with 12 bases left between them. Per germline, CDR1 SGHKS and CDR2 YYEKEE (reference sequence). The CDR3 spells CASSPGRRYEQYF. The DNA for the CDR3 is TGTGCCAGCAGCCCGGGACGCCGTTACGAGCAGTACTTC.

J is TRBJ2-7 and V is TRBV11-2; D is perhaps TRBD1 or TRBD2 (5 bases each). V lost 1 base to trimming and J lost 6 bases, with 10 bases between them. The CDR3 spans 13 residues. CDR1 is SGHAT, CDR2 FQNNGV, per germline. CDR3 bases: TGTGCCAGCAGCTTAGGAGGGGACCGCGAGCAGTACTTC. Translated, it gives CASSLGGDREQYF.

There are a few counts of this clonotype. V gene TRBV20-1 combines with J gene TRBJ2-1; D may be TRBD2 (6 bases). This CDR3 is built from 13 residues. The V gene lost 5 bases and the J gene lost 4 bases, with 12 bases spanning the gap. Germline values: CDR1 DFQATT, CDR2 SNEGSKA (reference sequence). The CDR3 nucleotides are TGCAGTGCTTTCTATGGGACTTACAATGAGCAGTTCTTC. Translated, it gives CSAFYGTYNEQFF.